The 25 T cell receptor beta chains below were found in one sample sequenced in a study of blood T cells in healthy people across ages. The second PCR ran roughly 7 to 11 cycles with a sample-barcoded 5' primer and J-beta primers. One entry per CDR3 protein, called by TCRdb with MiXCR from the 5' RACE reads. This table has around 1,000,000 distinct CDR3 sequences, approximately 38% appearing once. The sequenced material came from blood. Receptors were obtained from a man between 18 and 35 years old in good health.

This clonotype was recorded once. This chain uses TRBV15 with TRBJ2-2; a possible D gene is TRBD1 (5 bases). V lost 1 base and J 2 bases, leaving 11 bases between the germline ends. Germline V lookup: CDR1 LNHNV, CDR2 YYDKDF (reference sequence). The CDR3 sequence is 16 residues long. The DNA for the CDR3 is TGTGCCACCAGCAGAGGGGCAGGGCTAAACACCGGGGAGCTGTTTTTT. Amino acids: CATSRGAGLNTGELFF.

This chain uses TRBV28 with TRBJ1-2; 7 positions match TRBD1. V dropped 7 bases and J dropped 7; count of bases not matched to a gene: 9. CDR3 length: 13 amino acids. CDR1 and CDR2 (germline): MDHEN, SYDVKM. This chain's CDR3 is CASTPGGGRGYTF. For the CDR3, the DNA is TGTGCCAGCACCCCGGGAGGGGGCCGTGGCTACACCTTC.

The chain is built from TRBV11-2 and TRBJ1-1; D is unresolved. Germline-derived CDR1 and CDR2 are SGHAT and FQNNGV. The V end lost 0 bases, the J end lost 6 bases, and 14 bases lay between the germline ends. This CDR3 has 15 amino acids. The CDR3 nucleotides read TGTGCCAGCAGCTTAGAGCGGGAACGTGGCGCTGAAGCTTTCTTT. It is translated as CASSLERERGAEAFF.

This clonotype was counted only a few times. The chain carries TRBV5-1 and TRBJ1-2; D remains ambiguous. The CDR3 contains 13 residues. Trimming cost V 4 bases and J 4 bases, with 11 bases left between them. CDR1 and CDR2 from the germline V gene are SGHRS and YFSETQ. The CDR3 sequence is CASSVTEVYGYTF. CDR3 nucleotides: TGCGCCAGCAGCGTAACCGAGGTCTATGGCTACACCTTC.

There are a few counts of this clonotype. The V and J genes are TRBV11-1 and TRBJ2-7; a possible D gene is TRBD1 (6 bases). The CDR3 contains 18 residues. The germline CDR1 and CDR2 sequences are SGHAT and FQDESV (reference sequence). The V end was cut by 2 bases, the J end by 1 base, with 21 bases between. CDR3 sequence reads: CASSLPKKTGHLSYEQYF. The CDR3 DNA is TGTGCCAGCAGCTTACCAAAGAAAACGGGACACCTTTCCTACGAGCAGTACTTC.

The chain joins TRBV7-9 to TRBJ2-3; weak D call: TRBD1 (5 bases). CDR1 SEHNR and CDR2 FQNEAQ come from the germline V gene (reference sequence). The CDR3 totals 14 residues. V was shortened by 3 bases and J by 2 bases, with 9 bases between the two germline ends. CDR3 in amino acids: CASSFGADTDTQYF. CDR3 DNA: TGTGCCAGCAGCTTTGGGGCAGACACAGATACGCAGTATTTT.

There are a few counts of this clonotype. The chain combines TRBV7-2 with TRBJ2-3; D uncertain. CDR1 is SGHTA, CDR2 FQGNSA, per germline. Trimming cost V 2 bases and J 10 bases, with 7 bases left between them. The CDR3 consists of 11 residues. CDR3 amino acids: CASSLNVAQYF. The CDR3 nucleotides are TGTGCCAGCAGCTTAAATGTCGCGCAGTATTTT.

J is TRBJ1-4 and V is TRBV12-3 or TRBV12-4, with D perhaps TRBD1 (5 bases). The germline V and J ends were trimmed by 1 base and 8 bases, with 11 bases remaining between them. The CDR3 is 14 amino acids. The CDR3 nucleotides are TGTGCCAGCAGTTTAGGCTGGAGGGACGAAAAACTGTTTTTT. It yields the protein CASSLGWRDEKLFF.

The V and J genes are TRBV20-1 and TRBJ2-5; TRBD2 matches 12 bases. Germline CDR1 and CDR2: DFQATT and SNEGSKA (reference sequence). The junction had 15 bases not matched to a gene; V was cut back by 5 bases and J by 11 bases. This CDR3 region has 15 residues. CDR3 DNA: TGCAGTGCTGCCACGACTAGCGGGGGTTACAATGAGCAGTACTTC. This codes for CSAATTSGGYNEQYF.

V and J are TRBV7-2 and TRBJ1-6; no definite D call. Trimming took off 2 bases at V and 10 bases at J, with 15 bases between the two ends. The CDR3 consists of 15 residues. CDR1 SGHTA and CDR2 FQGNSA come from the germline V gene. CDR3 sequence reads: CASSLSKGGMSPLHF. CDR3 in DNA: TGTGCCAGCAGCTTATCCAAGGGTGGAATGTCACCCCTCCACTTT.

This clonotype was seen only once. This may be a read error: a much more frequent sequence differs by one nucleotide. This chain links TRBV12-3 or TRBV12-4 with TRBJ1-2; D is unclear. The V end was cut by 1 base, the J end by 10 bases, with 13 bases between. The CDR3 consists of 13 residues. The CDR3 DNA sequence: TGTGCCAGCAGTTTAGTTGGTTCGGGCGACTACACCTTC. Translating it yields CASSLVGSGDYTF.

The genes are TRBV27 and TRBJ2-5, with D perhaps matching TRBD1 or TRBD2 (5 bases each). The CDR3 has 13 residues. Germline loops: CDR1 MNHEY, CDR2 SMNVEV (reference sequence). V was clipped by 8 bases and J by 7 bases, with 17 bases between them. The CDR3 reads CASADRGLGTQYF. The CDR3 DNA reads as TGTGCCAGCGCAGATCGGGGCCTAGGGACCCAGTACTTC.

The CDR3 protein is CANAGQETQYF. The CDR3 DNA reads TGCGCCAACGCAGGGCAAGAGACCCAGTACTTC. The chain joins TRBV5-1 to TRBJ2-5, with a tentative D call TRBD1 (5 bases). Germline V CDR1 and CDR2: SGHRS, YFSETQ. The length of the CDR3 is 11 residues. V was pared by 9 bases and J by 2 bases, with 8 bases between.

The V call is TRBV11-3, the J call TRBJ2-3, with D perhaps TRBD1 (6 bases). CDR3 length equals 16 residues. Germline CDR1 and CDR2: SGHNT and YENEEA. The V gene lost 4 bases and the J gene lost 2 bases, with 16 bases spanning the gap. The CDR3 is CASSYGGSGPTDTQYF. CDR3 DNA sequence: TGTGCCAGCAGCTATGGGGGCAGCGGTCCCACAGATACGCAGTATTTT.

This clonotype was detected a few times. The chain carries TRBV11-2 and TRBJ2-1, with TRBD1 as a possible D gene (6 bases). The ends were cut back, 4 bases at V and 2 bases at J, with 9 bases in the middle. The CDR3 has 14 residues. Germline V CDR1 and CDR2: SGHAT, FQNNGV. The CDR3 coding sequence is TGTGCCAGCAGCTCTAGGACAGCCTACAATGAGCAGTTCTTC. This gives the protein CASSSRTAYNEQFF.

The rearrangement links TRBV5-1 to TRBJ1-1; D possibly corresponds to TRBD1 (6 bases). Looked up from germline, CDR1 is SGHRS and CDR2 is YFSETQ. This CDR3 has 13 amino acids. Trimming removed 3 bases from V and 3 bases from J, with 9 bases in between. The CDR3 DNA is TGCGCCAGCAGCTGGGAGGGGGACACTGAAGCTTTCTTT. Translating gives CASSWEGDTEAFF.

This CDR3 is CAISGRQGNQHDFNYGYTF. CDR3 nucleotide sequence: TGTGCCATCAGTGGGAGGCAGGGGAATCAGCACGACTTTAACTATGGCTACACCTTC. The chain recombines TRBV10-3 with TRBJ1-2, with a tentative D call TRBD1 (6 bases). There are 19 residues in the CDR3. The germline V and J ends were trimmed by 4 bases and 1 base, with 25 bases remaining between them. Germline V gene lookup returns CDR1 ENHRY and CDR2 SYGVKD.

This clonotype was seen a handful of times. V gene TRBV20-1 combines with J gene TRBJ1-5; tentative D call: TRBD1 (5 bases). Germline CDR1 DFQATT, CDR2 SNEGSKA (reference sequence). The CDR3 spans 13 residues. V dropped 3 bases and J dropped 3 bases, with 9 bases sitting between them. CDR3 sequence reads: CSASGGSNQPQHF. Here the CDR3 DNA reads TGCAGTGCTAGCGGGGGGTCCAATCAGCCCCAGCATTTT.

The chain links TRBV10-3 to TRBJ2-7; 9 bases match TRBD2. Near its end, the DNA agrees better with TRBJ2-5, so the J call may be wrong. Germline V gene lookup returns CDR1 ENHRY and CDR2 SYGVKD. The CDR3 is 13 residues long. The CDR3 DNA reads TGTGCCATAAGCGGGGGGCTGGAAGAGACCCAGTACTTC. It specifies CAISGGLEETQYF.

This clonotype has just a few counts. V and J are TRBV21-1 and TRBJ1-5; TRBD1 is the table's D call and was not checked against the DNA. TRBV21-1 is a known pseudogene. CDR3 length: 17 amino acids. The CDR3 sequence: CASSKGGETRCNQPQHF. CDR3 nucleotide sequence: TGTGCCAGCAGCAAGGGGGGAGAGACGCGGTGCAATCAGCCCCAGCATTTT.

This clonotype was recorded a few times. The chain combines TRBV7-2 with TRBJ2-5; no clear D. The CDR3 is made up of 17 amino acids. Trimming cost V 5 bases and J 4 bases, with 23 bases left between them. Germline CDR1 and CDR2: SGHTA and FQGNSA. The chain's CDR3 is CASSPRPPGISRETQYF. The CDR3 DNA reads TGTGCCAGCAGCCCCCGCCCCCCCGGTATTAGTCGAGAGACCCAGTACTTC.

J is TRBJ1-5 and V is TRBV7-2, with D uncertain. CDR1 and CDR2 (germline): SGHTA, FQGNSA. CDR3 length: 14 residues. Trimming pared 5 bases from V and 6 bases from J, leaving 14 bases between. The CDR3 loop is CASSPRLEGQPQHF. DNA for the CDR3: TGTGCCAGCAGCCCTCGATTAGAGGGTCAGCCCCAGCATTTT. Variable domain in full (rest from reference TRBV7-2 and TRBJ1-5): GAGVSQSPSNKVTEKGKDVELRCDPISGHTALYWYRQSLGQGLEFLIYFQGNSAPDKSGLPSDRFSAERTGGSVSTLTIQRTQQEDSAVYLCASSPRLEGQPQHFGDGTRLSIL.

This clonotype was counted a few times. The germline gene is not matched at one end of the junction; a read error may be the cause. The V call is TRBV7-7, the J call TRBJ2-5; weak D call: TRBD1 (5 bases). There are 13 residues in the CDR3. Germline values: CDR1 SSHAT, CDR2 FNYEAQ (reference sequence). The CDR3 loop is CASSRQLQETQYF. The CDR3 bases are TGTGCTAGCAGCAGACAGCTCCAAGAGACCCAGTACTTC.

The chain combines TRBV4-1 with TRBJ1-1; no firm D call. V was trimmed by 1 base and J by 7 bases, leaving 13 bases between them. The germline CDR1 and CDR2 sequences are MGHRA and YSYEKL. The CDR3 has 14 amino acids. The CDR3 is CASSQVNRQDEAFF. CDR3 DNA: TGCGCCAGCAGCCAAGTCAATCGGCAGGATGAAGCTTTCTTT.

This clonotype appeared a few times. This rearrangement joins TRBV12-3 or TRBV12-4 to TRBJ1-5, with D perhaps TRBD1 (5 bases). CDR3 length: 12 amino acids. V was clipped by 6 bases and J by 6 bases, with 9 bases between them. The CDR3 spells CASREGIQPQHF. The CDR3 DNA sequence: TGTGCCAGCAGGGAGGGGATTCAGCCCCAGCATTTT.